This T cell receptor (beta chain) stems from a study of T cell responses to AZD1222 COVID-19 vaccine. Study-wide points: Clonal diversity was possibly underestimated, and the donors were mostly white British, with more females. None of the repertoires were sampled until the peak T cell response had passed.

Method: immunoSEQ multiplex PCR; TCRdb's copy keeps in-frame clones and lacks some. The table shows 100,000 to 150,000 clones, with less than 90% occurring only once. Trimming at V came to 0 bases and at J to 0 bases, leaving 8 bases not matched to a gene. There are 17 residues in the CDR3. Germline assignment: CDR1 SGHRS and CDR2 YFSETQ. On this clone itself: Its cognate antigen is unknown.

This TCR came from an adult in good health. The starting material was peripheral blood, obtained on day 0 of AZD1222 vaccination. This chain joins TRBV5-1 and TRBJ1-1; 7 positions match TRBD1. This chain's CDR3 is CASSLAPGQALNTEAFF. CDR3 in DNA: TGCGCCAGCAGCTTGGCCCCTGGACAGGCGTTGAACACTGAAGCTTTCTTT.